This TCR beta chain was retrieved from a study of blood T cell repertoires in COVID-19. Per the original data handling: Estimation of nucleated cell counts was performed using reference gene primer amplification. TCRdb's copy holds only in-frame clones and misses some; the assay was immunoSEQ multiplex PCR. For V, J and clone size, that table is used; D and trimming come from the DNA. Seen here are about 170,000 clones, around four fifths observed once, and the top ten hold 4.4%. This CDR3 spans 16 amino acids. Germline values: CDR1 SGDLS, CDR2 YYNGEE. The V gene end was trimmed by 2 bases and the J gene end by 5 bases; junction bases not matched to a gene: 10. Individuals aged about 18 to 90 years were recruited from 24 US areas.

The chain has TRBV9 and TRBJ2-5; 9 bases are shared with TRBD2. Sequencing was carried out using PBMCs or T cells enriched from blood (not recorded which). The TCR originated in a woman aged 45 to 65 who had recovered from COVID-19. The CDR3 DNA reads TGTGCCAGCAGCGTGGGGGGGACTAGCCCCCGGGAGACCCAGTACTTC. Protein sequence: CASSVGGTSPRETQYF. Full variable domain (outside the CDR3, taken from reference TRBV9 and TRBJ2-5): DSGVTQTPKHLITATGQRVTLRCSPRSGDLSVYWYQQSLDQGLQFLIQYYNGEERAKGNILERFSAQQFPDLHSELNLSSLELGDSALYFCASSVGGTSPRETQYFGPGTRLLVL.